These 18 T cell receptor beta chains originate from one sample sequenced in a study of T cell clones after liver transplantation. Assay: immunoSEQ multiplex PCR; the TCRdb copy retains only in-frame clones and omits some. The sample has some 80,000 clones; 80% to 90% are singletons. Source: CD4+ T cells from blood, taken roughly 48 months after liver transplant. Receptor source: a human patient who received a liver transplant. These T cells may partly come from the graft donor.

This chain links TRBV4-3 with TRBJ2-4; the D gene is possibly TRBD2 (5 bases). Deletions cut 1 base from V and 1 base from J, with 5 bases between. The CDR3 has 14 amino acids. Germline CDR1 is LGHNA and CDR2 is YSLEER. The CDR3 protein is CASSQASAKNIQYF. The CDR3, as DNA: TGCGCCAGCAGCCAAGCTAGCGCCAAAAACATTCAGTACTTC.

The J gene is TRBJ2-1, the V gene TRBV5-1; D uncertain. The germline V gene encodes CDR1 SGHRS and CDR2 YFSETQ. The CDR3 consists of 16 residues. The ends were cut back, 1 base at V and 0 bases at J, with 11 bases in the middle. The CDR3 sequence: CASSLRVGRSYNEQFF. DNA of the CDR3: TGCGCCAGCAGCTTGAGGGTAGGCCGCTCCTACAATGAGCAGTTCTTC.

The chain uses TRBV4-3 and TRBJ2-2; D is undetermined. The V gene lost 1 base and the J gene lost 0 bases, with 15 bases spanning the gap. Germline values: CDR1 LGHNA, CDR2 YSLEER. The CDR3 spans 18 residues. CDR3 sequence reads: CASSQGVSGQANTGELFF. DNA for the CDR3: TGCGCCAGCAGCCAAGGAGTAAGTGGGCAGGCGAACACCGGGGAGCTGTTTTTT.

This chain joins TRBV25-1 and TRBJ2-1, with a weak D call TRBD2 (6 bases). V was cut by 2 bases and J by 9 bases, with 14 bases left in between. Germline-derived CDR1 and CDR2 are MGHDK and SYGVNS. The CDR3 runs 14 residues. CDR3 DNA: TGTGCCAGCAGTGAACGAGGCGGGACTTTTGAGCAGTTCTTC. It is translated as CASSERGGTFEQFF.

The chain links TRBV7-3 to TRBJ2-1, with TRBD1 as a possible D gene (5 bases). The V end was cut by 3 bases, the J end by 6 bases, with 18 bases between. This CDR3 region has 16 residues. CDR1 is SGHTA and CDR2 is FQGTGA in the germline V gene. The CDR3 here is CASSLGHSETLNEQFF. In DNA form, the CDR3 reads TGTGCCAGCAGCTTGGGGCACAGCGAAACGCTCAATGAGCAGTTCTTC.

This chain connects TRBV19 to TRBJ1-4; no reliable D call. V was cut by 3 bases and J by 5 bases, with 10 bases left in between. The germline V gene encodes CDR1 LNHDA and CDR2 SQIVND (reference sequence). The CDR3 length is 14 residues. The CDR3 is CASSIPPQNEKLFF. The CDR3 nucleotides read TGTGCCAGTAGTATTCCACCCCAAAATGAAAAACTGTTTTTT.

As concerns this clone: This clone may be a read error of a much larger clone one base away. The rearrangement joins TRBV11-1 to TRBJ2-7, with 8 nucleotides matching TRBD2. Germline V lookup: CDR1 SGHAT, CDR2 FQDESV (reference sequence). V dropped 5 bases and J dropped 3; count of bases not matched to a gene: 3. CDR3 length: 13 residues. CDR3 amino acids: CASSVTSGYEQYF. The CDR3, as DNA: TGTGCCAGCAGCGTAACTAGCGGCTACGAGCAGTACTTC.

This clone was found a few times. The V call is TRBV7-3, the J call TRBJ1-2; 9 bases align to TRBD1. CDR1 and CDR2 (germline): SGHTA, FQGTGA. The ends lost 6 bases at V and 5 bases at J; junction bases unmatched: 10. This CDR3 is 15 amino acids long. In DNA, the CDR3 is TGTGCCAGCAGGGATCCGGGACAGGGAAGTTATGGCTACACCTTC. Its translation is CASRDPGQGSYGYTF.

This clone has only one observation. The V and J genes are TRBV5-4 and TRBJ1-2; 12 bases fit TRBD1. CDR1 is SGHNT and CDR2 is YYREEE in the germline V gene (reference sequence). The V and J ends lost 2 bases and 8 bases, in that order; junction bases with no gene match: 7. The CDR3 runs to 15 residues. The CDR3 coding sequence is TGTGCCAGCAGCTTCTCCGGGACAGGGGGCATAGGCTACACCTTC. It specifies CASSFSGTGGIGYTF.

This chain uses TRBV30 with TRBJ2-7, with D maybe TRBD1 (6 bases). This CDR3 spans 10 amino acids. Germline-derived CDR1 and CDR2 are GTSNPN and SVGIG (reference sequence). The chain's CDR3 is CAGGVYEQYF. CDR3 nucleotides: TGTGCTGGGGGCGTTTACGAGCAGTACTTC.

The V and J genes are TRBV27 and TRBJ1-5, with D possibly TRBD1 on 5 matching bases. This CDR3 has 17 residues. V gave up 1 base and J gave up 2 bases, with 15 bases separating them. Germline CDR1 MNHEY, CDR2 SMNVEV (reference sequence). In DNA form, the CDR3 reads TGTGCCAGCAGTTTATTTTCCGGGATGGGGGGCAATCAGCCCCAGCATTTT. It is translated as CASSLFSGMGGNQPQHF.

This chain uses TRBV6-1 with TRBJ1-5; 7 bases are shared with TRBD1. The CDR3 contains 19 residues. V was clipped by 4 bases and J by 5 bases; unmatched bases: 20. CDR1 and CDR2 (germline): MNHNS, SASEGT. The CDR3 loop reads CASSVRETGSGRRDQPQHF. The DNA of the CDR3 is TGTGCCAGCAGTGTCCGTGAGACAGGGTCCGGGCGGAGGGATCAGCCCCAGCATTTT.

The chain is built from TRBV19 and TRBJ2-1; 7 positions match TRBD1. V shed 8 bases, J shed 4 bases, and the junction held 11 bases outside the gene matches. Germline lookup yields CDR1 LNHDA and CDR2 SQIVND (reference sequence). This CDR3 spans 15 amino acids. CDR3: CASRPGQLPYNEQFF. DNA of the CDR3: TGTGCCAGTCGGCCGGGACAGCTTCCTTACAATGAGCAGTTCTTC.

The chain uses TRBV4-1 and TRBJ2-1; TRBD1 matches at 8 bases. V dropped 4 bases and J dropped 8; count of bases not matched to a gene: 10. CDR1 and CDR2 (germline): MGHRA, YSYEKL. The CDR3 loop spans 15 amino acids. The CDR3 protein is CASSPGQVTTYEQFF. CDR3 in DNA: TGCGCCAGCAGCCCGGGACAGGTGACTACCTATGAGCAGTTCTTC.

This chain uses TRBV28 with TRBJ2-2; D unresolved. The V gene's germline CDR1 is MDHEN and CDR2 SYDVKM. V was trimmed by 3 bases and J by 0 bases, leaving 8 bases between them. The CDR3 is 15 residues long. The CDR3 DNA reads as TGTGCCAGCAGTTTTCACACACCGAACACCGGGGAGCTGTTTTTT. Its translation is CASSFHTPNTGELFF. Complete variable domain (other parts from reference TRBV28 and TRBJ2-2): DVKVTQSSRYLVKRTGEKVFLECVQDMDHENMFWYRQDPGLGLRLIYFSYDVKMKEKGDIPEGYSVSREKKERFSLILESASTNQTSMYLCASSFHTPNTGELFFGEGSRLTVL.

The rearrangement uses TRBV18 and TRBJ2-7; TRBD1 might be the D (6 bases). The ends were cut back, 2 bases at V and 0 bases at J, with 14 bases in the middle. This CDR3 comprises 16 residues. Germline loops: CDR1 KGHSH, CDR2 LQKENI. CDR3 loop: CASSPSRQANSYEQYF. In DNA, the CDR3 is TGTGCCAGCTCACCATCTCGACAGGCCAACTCCTACGAGCAGTACTTC.

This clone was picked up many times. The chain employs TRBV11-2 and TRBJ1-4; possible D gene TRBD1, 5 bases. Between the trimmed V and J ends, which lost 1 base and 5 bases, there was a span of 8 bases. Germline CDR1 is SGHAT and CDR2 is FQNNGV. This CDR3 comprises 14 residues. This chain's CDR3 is CASSLGRGNEKLFF. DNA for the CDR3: TGTGCCAGCAGCTTAGGGAGGGGAAATGAAAAACTGTTTTTT.

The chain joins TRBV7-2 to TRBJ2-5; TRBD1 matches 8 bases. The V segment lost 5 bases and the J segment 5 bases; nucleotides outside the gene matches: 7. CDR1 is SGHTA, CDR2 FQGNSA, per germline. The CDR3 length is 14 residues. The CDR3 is CASSQRTGLETQYF. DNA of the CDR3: TGTGCCAGCAGCCAACGGACAGGGTTGGAGACCCAGTACTTC.